The present entry profiles one TCR beta chain with its context. Clones were read by immunoSEQ multiplex PCR, and TCRdb kept only the in-frame ones, dropping some. The table lists approximately 90,000 clones, roughly 88% of them singletons. This sample stems from a study of blood T cell repertoires in COVID-19. About the study: Sites in the United States, Italy and Spain provided acute and convalescent COVID-19 samples. T cells, B-cell-depleted T cells, or PBMCs supplied cDNA or gDNA.

The CDR3 contains 17 residues. V shed 1 base, J shed 4 bases, and the junction held 9 bases outside the gene matches. Looked up from germline, CDR1 is SGHTA and CDR2 is FQGNSA. This clonotype was obtained from a human donor in a cohort sampled during active COVID-19. The chain recombines TRBV7-2 with TRBJ2-2, with 7 bases lining up with TRBD2. Sequencing was performed on peripheral blood. The CDR3 DNA follows: TGTGCCAGCAGCTTAGGGCCGGGGGGAATAGCCACCGGGGAGCTGTTTTTT. Protein sequence: CASSLGPGGIATGELFF. The variable domain in full, with the rest retrieved from reference TRBV7-2 and TRBJ2-2, is GAGVSQSPSNKVTEKGKDVELRCDPISGHTALYWYRQSLGQGLEFLIYFQGNSAPDKSGLPSDRFSAERTGGSVSTLTIQRTQQEDSAVYLCASSLGPGGIATGELFFGEGSRLTVL.